This T cell receptor (beta chain) was identified during a study of blood T cell repertoires in COVID-19 (TCRdb year 2020). About the investigation overall: The collaborator samples originated in the United States, Italy and Spain and spanned the acute and convalescent phases of COVID-19. The material from the prospective study consisted of cDNA or gDNA derived from T cells, B-cell-depleted T cells, or PBMCs. Deeply sampled blood TCRbeta repertoires from subjects exposed to, actively infected with, or recovered from COVID-19 were included in the dataset. The repertoires were released in a freely available public database intended as a resource for research on the immune response to SARS-CoV-2. Samples came from the ongoing ImmuneRACE study (first 160 participants) plus 1,254 subjects from 6 global collaborators. The sample metadata nearly always contained a de-identified subject ID, COVID-19 status, age in years and sex. Where available, HLA class I and class II types were taken from metadata supplied by the sample provider and were not determined by assay-based typing. General study outcomes and caveats: The amount of clinical and demographic metadata varied by source and participant and was provided uncurated.

TCRbeta CDR3 regions were amplified from genomic DNA by means of the immunoSEQ Assay, a bias-controlled multiplex PCR. The authors processed their data as follows. The number of nucleated cells in each sample was estimated from the amplification of reference gene primers within the assay. Sequence reads were collapsed and filtered to measure the absolute abundance of every unique TCRbeta CDR3 rearrangement. For each sample, productive Simpson clonality was calculated as the square root of Simpson's diversity index over productive rearrangements. Drawn from immuneACCESS, this table holds only the in-frame rearrangements with V and J called that TCRdb kept. Clones are partly lost; checked studies trace under half to an unresolved V gene and leave the rest unexplained. The V and J calls and clone size were taken over from that table, and D and trimming were inferred from the DNA. For this sample there are under 250,000 clones; approximately 90% appear just once. The ten top clones hold over 15% of the sample.

CDR1 is given as SGHVS and CDR2 as FNYEAQ, both from the germline V gene. Trimming at the junction amounts to 5 bases on V and 4 bases on J, and the germline ends lie 14 bases apart. Taken from cysteine to phenylalanine, the CDR3 has 15 residues. The kept DNA is CDR3 alone, 45 bases in frame from the first base. One collaborating source in Seattle enrolled patients while the patients were actively infected and followed the patients over time throughout the course of disease. Collaborating institutions collected whole blood in K2EDTA tubes following their own protocols. For TCRbeta analysis, collaborators shipped samples as frozen whole blood, isolated PBMCs, or DNA extracted from either of those sample types. About this clone itself: The antigen it recognizes is unknown. Per-base qualities were not stored, and no clone one base away is much larger.

This TCR derives from a man aged 50-60 years with COVID-19, enrolled during active disease. Specimen: peripheral blood. The chain is assembled from TRBV7-6 and TRBJ2-2, with TRBD1 tentatively as D gene (6 bases match). The encoded CDR3 is CASSPARGSTGELFF. The nucleotide sequence is TGTGCCAGCAGCCCAGCCAGGGGCAGCACCGGGGAGCTGTTTTTT.